One and the same sample provided the 20 T cell receptor beta chains below, sequenced in a study of T cell changes during pregnancy in multiple sclerosis. Generated by immunoSEQ multiplex PCR, the TCRdb table keeps only in-frame clones and is missing some. The data show about 40,000 clones, with over 75% seen just once and around 5% held by the top ten. This material consisted of peripheral blood, taken in the first trimester of pregnancy. The receptors derive from a female donor in good health, enrolled as a control in a pregnancy study.

The V and J genes are TRBV6-1 and TRBJ2-1, with a weak D call TRBD2 (6 bases). Trimming stripped 6 bases from V and 12 bases from J, with 12 bases between. This CDR3 has 11 amino acids. Per germline, CDR1 MNHNS and CDR2 SASEGT. DNA of the CDR3: TGTGCCAGCAGAAACCGGAGGGGGCAGTTCTTC. The encoded protein is CASRNRRGQFF.

The rearrangement uses TRBV19 and TRBJ1-2; tentatively, D is TRBD1 (5 bases). V gave up 4 bases and J gave up 1 base, with 10 bases separating them. Looked up from germline, CDR1 is LNHDA and CDR2 is SQIVND (reference sequence). The CDR3 totals 14 residues. CDR3 bases: TGTGCCAGTAGTACCTCGACAGTTAACTATGGCTACACCTTC. Translation gives CASSTSTVNYGYTF. The variable domain in full, completed from reference TRBV19 and TRBJ1-2, reads DGGITQSPKYLFRKEGQNVTLSCEQNLNHDAMYWYRQDPGQGLRLIYYSQIVNDFQKGDIAEGYSVSREKKESFPLTVTSAQKNPTAFYLCASSTSTVNYGYTFGSGTRLTVV.

The V and J genes are TRBV13 and TRBJ2-2; the D is unclear. This CDR3 has 15 amino acids. V was trimmed by 2 bases and J by 7 bases, leaving 14 bases between them. Germline CDR1 and CDR2: PRHDT and FYEKMQ (reference sequence). The CDR3, as DNA: TGTGCCAGCAGCTTAAAGAGGAAGTATGGCGGGGAGCTGTTTTTT. Amino acid sequence: CASSLKRKYGGELFF.

This chain links TRBV5-1 with TRBJ2-1, with 9 nucleotides matching TRBD2. The CDR3 is 15 amino acids. J was trimmed by 6 bases and V by 1 base; bases with no gene match: 5. Looked up from germline, CDR1 is SGHRS and CDR2 is YFSETQ. CDR3 residues: CASSLSLAGPNEQFF. In DNA form, the CDR3 reads TGCGCCAGCAGCTTGAGTCTAGCGGGGCCCAATGAGCAGTTCTTC.

The V and J genes are TRBV5-1 and TRBJ2-2; D remains ambiguous. Trimming stripped 0 bases from V and 8 bases from J, with 11 bases between. This CDR3 comprises 14 residues. Germline V gives CDR1 SGHRS, CDR2 YFSETQ. DNA for the CDR3: TGCGCCAGCAGCTTGGTAGCCCTCCCGGGGGAGCTGTTTTTT. Translating gives CASSLVALPGELFF.

V and J are TRBV6-5 and TRBJ1-1, with D unresolved. The V end lost 6 bases, the J end lost 1 base, and 15 bases lay between the germline ends. Germline loops: CDR1 MNHEY, CDR2 SVGAGI. There are 15 residues in the CDR3. The CDR3 sequence: CASSPQWRPNTEAFF. The CDR3, as DNA: TGTGCCAGCAGCCCCCAGTGGAGGCCGAACACTGAAGCTTTCTTT.

The chain employs TRBV5-1 and TRBJ1-2; D is undetermined. Germline assignment: CDR1 SGHRS and CDR2 YFSETQ. Trimming shortened V by 4 bases and J by 6 bases, and 16 bases separated the two germline ends. This CDR3 region has 14 residues. The CDR3 coding sequence is TGCGCCAGCAGCCGCGACGGGAACGCGGATGGCTACACCTTC. Translating it yields CASSRDGNADGYTF.

The V call is TRBV16, the J call TRBJ1-1, with D maybe TRBD1 (5 bases). Germline-derived CDR1 and CDR2 are KGHSY and FQNENV. This CDR3 has 15 amino acids. V was pared by 4 bases and J by 3 bases, with 15 bases between. The CDR3 reads CASSPTSRGYTEAFF. The CDR3 bases are TGTGCCAGCAGCCCCACTTCCCGGGGGTACACTGAAGCTTTCTTT.

The chain recombines TRBV4-2 with TRBJ1-4; 7 bases are shared with TRBD1. Germline CDR1 and CDR2: LGHNA and YNFKEQ. This CDR3 comprises 15 residues. J lost 0 bases, V lost 4 bases, and 2 bases had no gene match. CDR3 amino acids: CASSLTGATNEKLFF. The CDR3 bases are TGTGCCAGCAGCCTTACAGGGGCAACTAATGAAAAACTGTTTTTT.

The V and J genes are TRBV2 and TRBJ2-1; TRBD1 aligns across 7 bases. Losses at the gene ends were 5 bases for V and 5 bases for J; bases not matched to a gene: 9. From germline, CDR1 is SNHLY and CDR2 FYNNEI. The CDR3 has 15 residues. CDR3 region: CASSLTGAGDNEQFF. The DNA of the CDR3 is TGTGCCAGCAGTCTAACAGGGGCCGGGGACAATGAGCAGTTCTTC.

This sequence joins TRBV4-1 and TRBJ2-5; 7 bases align to TRBD1. This CDR3 contains 17 residues. Germline trimming cut 1 base from V and 2 bases from J; bases unmatched to any gene: 10. Looked up from germline, CDR1 is MGHRA and CDR2 is YSYEKL. CDR3 coding DNA: TGCGCCAGCAGCCAAGCACAGTCTGGGACAGAACAAGAGACCCAGTACTTC. Translation: CASSQAQSGTEQETQYF.

The chain joins TRBV6-4 to TRBJ2-1, with 9 bases identical to TRBD2. Losses at the gene ends were 6 bases for V and 5 bases for J; bases not matched to a gene: 11. The germline V gene has CDR1 MRHNA and CDR2 SNTAGT. The CDR3 sequence is 16 residues long. The CDR3 sequence: CASSPEGLAGNNEQFF. The CDR3 DNA reads as TGTGCCAGCAGCCCCGAGGGCCTAGCGGGAAACAATGAGCAGTTCTTC.

This chain uses TRBV19 with TRBJ1-1; D is possibly TRBD1 (5 bases). Trimming took off 5 bases at V and 4 bases at J, with 17 bases between the two ends. Per germline, CDR1 LNHDA and CDR2 SQIVND (reference sequence). The CDR3 loop spans 15 amino acids. The CDR3 is CASSPSGGVGTEAFF. The CDR3 DNA follows: TGTGCCAGTAGTCCCAGTGGGGGGGTCGGCACTGAAGCTTTCTTT.

About this clone: This CDR3 is also generated by other DNA sequences in the sample. The genes are TRBV6-1 and TRBJ1-2; no clear D. The CDR3 totals 13 residues. The ends were cut back, 4 bases at V and 2 bases at J, with 8 bases in the middle. Germline CDR1 is MNHNS and CDR2 is SASEGT. The CDR3 region is CASSVGGNYGYTF. In DNA, the CDR3 is TGTGCCAGCAGTGTTGGCGGAAACTATGGCTACACCTTC.

The chain has TRBV6-5 and TRBJ2-3; D might be TRBD2 (6 bases). The CDR3 is 13 residues long. The V gene lost 7 bases and the J gene lost 3 bases, with 11 bases spanning the gap. CDR1 and CDR2 (germline): MNHEY, SVGAGI. The CDR3 DNA is TGTGCCAGCACCTTGGCGGGGACAGATACGCAGTATTTT. It encodes CASTLAGTDTQYF.

V usage is TRBV27 and J usage is TRBJ2-5, with 7 positions matching TRBD2. There are 15 residues in the CDR3. V shed 2 bases, J shed 5 bases, and the junction held 8 bases outside the gene matches. Germline CDR1 and CDR2: MNHEY and SMNVEV (reference sequence). CDR3 nucleotide sequence: TGTGCCAGCAGTTTAAACGCGGGAGAAGGGGAGACCCAGTACTTC. This encodes CASSLNAGEGETQYF.

The chain links TRBV7-2 to TRBJ1-4; D ambiguous. V was shortened by 1 base and J by 0 bases, with 9 bases between the two germline ends. Germline CDR1 SGHTA, CDR2 FQGNSA. The CDR3 loop spans 16 amino acids. The CDR3 loop reads CASSLDWAATNEKLFF. CDR3 DNA sequence: TGTGCCAGCAGCTTAGACTGGGCAGCAACTAATGAAAAACTGTTTTTT.

The genes are TRBV5-4 and TRBJ1-3, with 9 bases aligning to TRBD1. V was clipped by 4 bases and J by 4 bases; unmatched bases: 0. Germline assignment: CDR1 SGHNT and CDR2 YYREEE (reference sequence). The CDR3 sequence is 13 residues long. The CDR3 sequence is CASSDRGGNTIYF. In DNA form, the CDR3 reads TGTGCCAGCAGCGACAGGGGGGGAAACACCATATATTTT.

Only a few counts were recorded for this clone. The CDR3 sequence: CASSRGQGSSYNSPLHF. CDR3 bases: TGTGCCAGCAGCAGGGGACAGGGCAGCTCCTATAATTCACCCCTCCACTTT. V is TRBV5-6 and J is TRBJ1-6; 9 nucleotides agree with TRBD1. Germline CDR1 SGHDT, CDR2 YYEEEE. Unmatched junction bases numbered 5, after V lost 4 bases and J lost 0 bases. The CDR3 length is 17 residues.

There are a few counts of this clone. The V gene is TRBV25-1, the J gene TRBJ1-3; D is unclear. This CDR3 has 14 residues. CDR1 and CDR2 from the germline V gene are MGHDK and SYGVNS. Trimming stripped 3 bases from V and 1 base from J, with 7 bases between. The DNA for the CDR3 is TGTGCCAGCAGTGACCCCCTATCTGGAAACACCATATATTTT. Translation: CASSDPLSGNTIYF.